Each of the 25 T cell receptor beta chains below was sequenced from the same sample in a study of blood T cell repertoires in COVID-19 (dated by TCRdb to between 2020 and 2021). The library was generated by the immunoSEQ multiplex PCR assay. Here the immuneACCESS table is served through TCRdb, limited to in-frame sequences with V and J called. Missing clones are a known gap in these copies; in checked studies unresolved V genes cover under half, and the rest lacks a known reason. Within this sample are about 43,000 clones, with around 80% of them counted one time only. Less than 25% of the sample is taken by the ten largest. The specimen sequenced was peripheral blood. Every receptor here comes from an older woman with acute or convalescent COVID-19.

The chain is built from TRBV19 and TRBJ2-1; tentatively, D is TRBD2 (6 bases). This CDR3 spans 11 amino acids. CDR1 LNHDA and CDR2 SQIVND come from the germline V gene (reference sequence). V lost 7 bases and J lost 7, with 8 bases in between. Written as DNA, the CDR3 is TGTGCCAGTACCGGGGGAAATGAGCAGTTCTTC. Protein product: CASTGGNEQFF.

The chain uses TRBV2 and TRBJ2-5, with D possibly TRBD1 on 5 matching bases. The V gene's germline CDR1 is SNHLY and CDR2 FYNNEI. Trimming cost V 4 bases and J 3 bases, with 9 bases left between them. This CDR3 has 13 amino acids. The CDR3 region has the DNA TGTGCCAGCAGTGGGGGCAGGGAAGAGACCCAGTACTTC. It codes for CASSGGREETQYF.

The CDR3 protein is CASSPRELGEPQHF. The CDR3 DNA reads TGTGCCAGCAGCCCACGGGAATTGGGAGAGCCCCAGCATTTT. This chain joins TRBV7-9 and TRBJ1-5; D is undetermined. The length of the CDR3 is 14 residues. The V and J ends lost 5 bases and 8 bases respectively, with 16 bases between them. Per germline, CDR1 SEHNR and CDR2 FQNEAQ (reference sequence). Complete variable domain (other parts from reference TRBV7-9 and TRBJ1-5): DTGVSQNPRHKITKRGQNVTFRCDPISEHNRLYWYRQTLGQGPEFLTYFQNEAQLEKSRLLSDRFSAERPKGSFSTLEIQRTEQGDSAMYLCASSPRELGEPQHFGDGTRLSIL.

The chain is built from TRBV5-8 and TRBJ2-2, with D uncertain. Germline assignment: CDR1 SGHTS and CDR2 YDEGEE. CDR3 length: 15 amino acids. V was pared by 4 bases and J by 2 bases, with 12 bases between. The CDR3 region has the DNA TGTGCCAGCAGCCCGCCCCTCGGTAACACCGGGGAGCTGTTTTTT. It encodes CASSPPLGNTGELFF.

The chain carries TRBV11-3 and TRBJ2-5; 7 bases are shared with TRBD1. Trimming at V came to 1 base and at J to 1 base, leaving 0 bases not matched to a gene. Germline lookup yields CDR1 SGHNT and CDR2 YENEEA. This CDR3 has 14 amino acids. The CDR3: CASSLGDSQETQYF. CDR3 sequence (DNA): TGTGCCAGCAGCTTAGGGGACAGCCAAGAGACCCAGTACTTC.

The gene calls are TRBV5-4 and TRBJ2-1; a weak D match, TRBD2 (6 bases). The CDR3 consists of 17 residues. With 0 bases removed from V and 0 bases from J, the gap between germline ends came to 13 bases. Per the germline V gene, CDR1 is SGHNT and CDR2 is YYREEE (reference sequence). The CDR3 DNA reads as TGTGCCAGCAGCTTGGGACTAGTCCCGAGCTCCTACAATGAGCAGTTCTTC. Its protein is CASSLGLVPSSYNEQFF.

This chain links TRBV2 with TRBJ1-6; TRBD1 matches at 7 bases. V dropped 6 bases and J dropped 10; count of bases not matched to a gene: 12. The CDR3 loop spans 15 amino acids. Germline lookup yields CDR1 SNHLY and CDR2 FYNNEI. CDR3 DNA sequence: TGTGCCAGCAGGGGGAAACAGGGGTTAAGATCACCCCTCCACTTT. Translating it yields CASRGKQGLRSPLHF.

This clone was picked up one time. The chain combines TRBV3-1 (or the pseudogene TRBV3-2) with TRBJ2-2, with D tentatively TRBD2 (6 bases). Germline assignment: CDR1 LGHDT and CDR2 YNNKEL (reference sequence). Trimming removed 6 bases at V and 1 base at J, with 9 bases between. The CDR3 totals 14 residues. In nucleotides, the CDR3 is TGTGCCAGCAGTCGGGACTGGAACACCGGGGAGCTGTTTTTT. This gives the protein CASSRDWNTGELFF.

V gene TRBV18 combines with J gene TRBJ2-7; 13 bases line up with TRBD2. Germline V gene lookup returns CDR1 KGHSH and CDR2 LQKENI. This CDR3 is 17 amino acids long. V shed 6 bases and J 1 base; nucleotides not matched to a gene: 9. Here the CDR3 reads CASSKTSGGTWSYEQYF. The CDR3 nucleotides read TGTGCCAGCTCCAAGACTAGCGGGGGGACCTGGTCCTACGAGCAGTACTTC. The full variable domain, completed using reference TRBV18 and TRBJ2-7, is NAGVMQNPRHLVRRRGQEARLRCSPMKGHSHVYWYRQLPEEGLKFMVYLQKENIIDESGMPKERFSAEFPKEGPSILRIQQVVRGDSAAYFCASSKTSGGTWSYEQYFGPGTRLTVT.

This rearrangement joins TRBV2 to TRBJ2-3, with TRBD2 identical over 11 bases. Germline CDR1 is SNHLY and CDR2 is FYNNEI. J lost 1 base, V lost 7 bases, and 10 bases had no gene match. CDR3 length: 17 amino acids. Here the CDR3 reads CASKRLAGGGGTDTQYF. The CDR3 nucleotides are TGTGCCAGCAAAAGGCTAGCGGGGGGCGGAGGCACAGATACGCAGTATTTT.

The V call is TRBV5-1, the J call TRBJ2-5; 7 bases map to TRBD2. Germline assignment: CDR1 SGHRS and CDR2 YFSETQ. The CDR3 extends over 16 amino acids. Losses at the gene ends were 4 bases for V and 0 bases for J; bases not matched to a gene: 9. The CDR3 region is CASSAGGSPYQETQYF. The CDR3 DNA is TGCGCCAGCAGCGCTGGCGGGAGTCCATACCAAGAGACCCAGTACTTC.

For the CDR3, the DNA is TGTGCCAGCGGGTTGACAGGGCGGGGCTACACCTTC. This codes for CASGLTGRGYTF. V and J are TRBV27 and TRBJ1-2; TRBD1 aligns across 7 bases. Germline trimming cut 8 bases from V and 8 bases from J; bases unmatched to any gene: 8. Germline CDR1 is MNHEY and CDR2 is SMNVEV (reference sequence). The length of the CDR3 is 12 residues.

The V and J genes are TRBV2 and TRBJ1-2, with no clear D. The germline V gene has CDR1 SNHLY and CDR2 FYNNEI. V was shortened by 6 bases and J by 1 base, with 12 bases between the two germline ends. This CDR3 contains 14 residues. The CDR3 nucleotides are TGTGCCAGCAGCGGTCCGATTTTTAACTATGGCTACACCTTC. Protein sequence: CASSGPIFNYGYTF.

This clone was observed a handful of times. DNA for the CDR3: TGTGCCAGCTCACCGGATCAGGTAACTTACGAGCAGTACTTC. As protein: CASSPDQVTYEQYF. The J gene is TRBJ2-7, the V gene TRBV18; no clear D. The V gene lost 3 bases and the J gene lost 4 bases, with 13 bases spanning the gap. The CDR3 length is 14 residues. Per germline, CDR1 KGHSH and CDR2 LQKENI.

The chain is built from TRBV6-2 or TRBV6-3 and TRBJ2-2, with 13 bases lining up with TRBD2. CDR1 and CDR2 (germline): MNHEY, SVGEGT. Trimming removed 5 bases from V and 5 bases from J; junction bases left unmatched: 8. This CDR3 spans 17 amino acids. CDR3 protein: CASSRTSGGPITGELFF. For the CDR3, the DNA is TGTGCCAGCAGTAGGACTAGCGGGGGACCTATTACCGGGGAGCTGTTTTTT.

The chain links TRBV19 to TRBJ2-7, with TRBD1 matching over 9 bases. CDR3 length equals 14 residues. Germline assignment: CDR1 LNHDA and CDR2 SQIVND (reference sequence). J gave up 6 bases and V 5 bases, and 8 bases lay outside the gene matches. This CDR3 is CASSLPGQGGEQYF. DNA of the CDR3: TGTGCCAGTAGTCTTCCGGGACAGGGAGGCGAGCAGTACTTC.

This clone was counted only a few times. This sequence joins TRBV5-3 and TRBJ2-7, with 8 nucleotides matching TRBD1. TRBV5-3 has ORF status, its function being uncertain. The junction had 6 bases not matched to a gene; V was cut back by 4 bases and J by 6 bases. The CDR3 contains 13 residues. The CDR3 spells CARSDRTGCEQYF. DNA of the CDR3: TGTGCCAGAAGCGACAGGACAGGGTGCGAGCAGTACTTC.

This clone was detected only a few times. The chain has TRBV2 and TRBJ1-1; 7 nucleotides match TRBD1. This CDR3 is 12 amino acids long. The V segment lost 4 bases and the J segment 6 bases; nucleotides outside the gene matches: 2. Germline CDR1 and CDR2: SNHLY and FYNNEI. The CDR3 region is CASSGTGAEAFF. The CDR3 nucleotides are TGTGCCAGCAGTGGGACAGGAGCTGAAGCTTTCTTT.

This clone was seen once. V is TRBV7-2 and J is TRBJ2-3; 7 bases fit TRBD2. Germline V CDR1 and CDR2: SGHTA, FQGNSA. The CDR3 runs 17 residues. Germline trimming cut 0 bases from V and 4 bases from J; bases unmatched to any gene: 10. As DNA, the CDR3 is TGTGCCAGCAGCTTAGCGCTCCCGGGGGGATACGCAGATACGCAGTATTTT. Residues: CASSLALPGGYADTQYF.

DNA for the CDR3: TGTGCCTGGATCCGAAAGGGACAGGGAAACACCATATATTTT. It translates to CAWIRKGQGNTIYF. The V gene is TRBV30, the J gene TRBJ1-3; 7 bases are a match to TRBD1. J gave up 4 bases and V 4 bases, and 7 bases lay outside the gene matches. Germline V gives CDR1 GTSNPN, CDR2 SVGIG (reference sequence). The CDR3 is 14 amino acids.

This clone has more than one count but fewer than ten. This chain's CDR3 is CASSEGQANIQYF. The CDR3 DNA sequence: TGTGCCAGCAGTGAAGGGCAGGCAAACATTCAGTACTTC. This sequence joins TRBV2 and TRBJ2-4; D ambiguous. The CDR3 extends over 13 amino acids. The V and J ends lost 1 base and 6 bases respectively, with 7 bases between them. Germline V gene lookup returns CDR1 SNHLY and CDR2 FYNNEI.

The V gene is TRBV19, the J gene TRBJ1-1; 10 bases agree with TRBD1. Looked up from germline, CDR1 is LNHDA and CDR2 is SQIVND (reference sequence). This CDR3 comprises 14 residues. V trimming: 7 bases; J trimming: 5 bases; junction bases outside the gene matches: 7. The CDR3 coding sequence is TGTGCCAGTATCCCGGGACAGGGGATGACTGAAGCTTTCTTT. As protein: CASIPGQGMTEAFF.

In this sample, this clone turned up a few times. V is TRBV30 and J is TRBJ2-3; 8 nucleotides agree with TRBD2. V lost 3 bases and J lost 4; bases outside the gene matches: 3. The CDR3 totals 13 residues. Germline-derived CDR1 and CDR2 are GTSNPN and SVGIG (reference sequence). CDR3 bases: TGTGCCTGGAGCGGGGGGGCCCCAGATACGCAGTATTTT. Its protein product is CAWSGGAPDTQYF.

The J gene is TRBJ1-1, the V gene TRBV2, with D possibly matching TRBD1 (6 bases). Germline V gives CDR1 SNHLY, CDR2 FYNNEI. V dropped 6 bases and J dropped 1 base, with 9 bases sitting between them. CDR3 length: 13 residues. The CDR3 DNA reads as TGTGCCAGCAGGGCAGGGGCGAACACTGAAGCTTTCTTT. Translating it yields CASRAGANTEAFF. The full variable domain, with the rest looked up from reference TRBV2 and TRBJ1-1, is EPEVTQTPSHQVTQMGQEVILRCVPISNHLYFYWYRQILGQKVEFLVSFYNNEISEKSEIFDDQFSVERPDGSNFTLKIRSTKLEDSAMYFCASRAGANTEAFFGQGTRLTVV.

The chain has TRBV12-5 and TRBJ2-1, with 7 bases matching TRBD1. The CDR3 is 15 amino acids. V lost 6 bases, J lost 3 bases, and 8 bases stayed unmatched. Germline assignment: CDR1 LGHNT and CDR2 FRNRAP. The CDR3 here is CASGPGTALYNEQFF. The CDR3 region has the DNA TGTGCTAGTGGGCCCGGGACAGCGCTCTACAATGAGCAGTTCTTC.